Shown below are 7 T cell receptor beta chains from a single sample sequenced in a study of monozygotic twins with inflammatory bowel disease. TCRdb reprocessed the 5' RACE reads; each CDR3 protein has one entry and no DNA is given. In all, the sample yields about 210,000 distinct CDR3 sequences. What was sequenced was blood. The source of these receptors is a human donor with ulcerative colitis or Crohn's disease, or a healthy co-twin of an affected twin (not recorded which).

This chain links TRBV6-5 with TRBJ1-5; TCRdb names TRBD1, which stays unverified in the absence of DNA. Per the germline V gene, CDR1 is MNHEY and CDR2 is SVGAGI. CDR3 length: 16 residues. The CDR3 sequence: CASSILPGQSNQPQHF.

The CDR3 loop is CASSLEGRHTDTQYF. The V gene is TRBV5-8, the J gene TRBJ2-3; with no DNA, the TCRdb D assignment of TRBD2 cannot be verified. Germline CDR1 SGHTS, CDR2 YDEGEE. CDR3 length: 15 residues. Full variable domain (rest looked up from reference TRBV5-8 and TRBJ2-3): EAGVTQSPTHLIKTRGQQATLRCSPISGHTSVYWYQQALGLGLQFLLWYDEGEERNRGNFPPRFSGRQFPNYSSELNVNALELEDSALYLCASSLEGRHTDTQYFGPGTRLTVL.

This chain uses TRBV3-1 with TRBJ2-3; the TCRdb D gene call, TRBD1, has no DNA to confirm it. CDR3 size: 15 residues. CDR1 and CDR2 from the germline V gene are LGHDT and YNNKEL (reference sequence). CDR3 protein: CASSQNAGAVKTQYF.

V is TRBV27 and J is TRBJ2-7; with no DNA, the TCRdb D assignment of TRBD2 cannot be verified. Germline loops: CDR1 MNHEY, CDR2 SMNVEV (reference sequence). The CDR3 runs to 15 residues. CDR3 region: CASSLSAGGNYEQYF.

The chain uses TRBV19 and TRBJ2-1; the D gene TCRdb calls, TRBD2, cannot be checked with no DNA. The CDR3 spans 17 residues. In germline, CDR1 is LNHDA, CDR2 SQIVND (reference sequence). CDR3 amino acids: CASSMAAGGSSYNEQFF.

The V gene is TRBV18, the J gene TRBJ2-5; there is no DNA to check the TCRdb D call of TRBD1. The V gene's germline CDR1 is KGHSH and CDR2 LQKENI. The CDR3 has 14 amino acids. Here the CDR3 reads CASSETGFQETQYF.

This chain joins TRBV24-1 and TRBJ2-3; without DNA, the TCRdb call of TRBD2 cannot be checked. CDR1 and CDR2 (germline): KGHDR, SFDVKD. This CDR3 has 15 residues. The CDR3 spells CATSDIAAGADTQYF.